The present TCR beta chain was sequenced within a study of T cell responses to AZD1222 COVID-19 vaccine (dated by TCRdb to the early 2020s). In terms of the full investigation: TCR sequencing covered about 230 trial participants: 200 to 210 given two doses of AZD1222 and approximately 26 given two doses of MenACWY control vaccine. Trial participants were enrolled into age subgroups of 18-55, 56-69 and 70-plus years, which contained around 140, 26 and 57 TCR-sequenced participants, respectively.

The CDR3 regions of human TCRbeta chains were analyzed by immunosequencing. On the authors' methods: TCRs in the repertoires were compared against a reference library of SARS-CoV-2-specific TCRs that had been generated with the MIRA antigen-specificity platform. Breadth was defined as the fraction of unique TCRs that were SARS-CoV-2-associated. Depth was defined as the fraction of total T cells that were SARS-CoV-2-associated. Using the MIRA data, each spike-specific TCR was assigned both to the spike region to which the TCR was reactive and to a CD4 or CD8 class. Log10-transformed breadth and depth values were compared by one-way ANOVA with Sidak's multiple comparisons tests. Drawn from immuneACCESS, this table holds only the in-frame rearrangements with V and J called that TCRdb kept. Clones are partly lost; checked studies trace under half to an unresolved V gene and leave the rest unexplained. That table furnishes V, J and clone size, whereas the DNA furnished D and trimming. In this sample the table shows 83,000 or so clones, 88% of which occur a single time. The ten largest clones capture approximately 5% of the sample.

The label giving this sample's time point can be read as: baseline before first vaccination. What this sample's treatment or condition label stands for: meningococcal conjugate vaccine given as trial control. The vaccinee samples were drawn from two UK trials, COV001 and COV002, one of which was a single-blind randomized controlled phase 2/3 trial testing AZD1222 (ChAdOx1 nCoV-19) in healthy adults. Trial participant PBMC samples were collected at day 0 and day 28 after the second dose for TCRbeta chain sequencing. Details on this clone: Its specific antigen is unknown. The record has no base qualities; no much larger clone is one base away.

Study-wide conclusions, independent of this receptor: Reportedly, close to half of the unique spike-specific TCRs recognized epitopes lying outside the regions that are mutated in the B.1.351 and B.1.1.7 variants. In the small 56-69-year group, the increase in depth fell short of significance, most likely because of low power. Because no day 14 peak-response samples were available, repertoires were characterized only after the peak T cell response. The vaccine-associated CD4 TCRs covered the entire spike protein, and the dominant responses fell in regions 160-218 and 743-854. A significant rise in spike-specific TCR breadth and depth was observed after two AZD1222 doses relative to day 0 and relative to MenACWY recipients. Participants were mostly white British, with more females than males. The authors suggested clonal diversity may have been underestimated. Conclusions about previously exposed vaccinees were limited because only six AZD1222 recipients were SARS-CoV-2 seropositive at baseline.

V loses 3 bases of germline sequence and J loses 2 bases, and the interval between the two ends is 4 bases. Including the terminal cysteine and phenylalanine, the CDR3 comprises 13 residues. Just the 39-base CDR3 DNA is kept, in frame starting at base 1. CDR1 and CDR2, per the germline V gene, are KGHDR and SFDVKD. The receptor was isolated from an adult in good health. The chain is assembled from TRBV24-1 and TRBJ2-1, with the D gene too uncertain to name. The specimen was peripheral blood, collected on day 0 of MenACWY control vaccination. The nucleotide sequence is given as TGTGCCACCAGTGATGGGGCCTACAATGAGCAGTTCTTC. Its amino acids are CATSDGAYNEQFF.